The 5 T cell receptor beta chains below come from one sample, sequenced in a study of shared clonotypes between healthy human individuals. Produced via immunoSEQ multiplex PCR; TCRdb's table is partial and in-frame only. The sample lists approximately 500,000 clones, 96% occurring once. The sample consisted of naive CD4+ T cells sorted from blood. Subset indicated: CD45RA+ positively selected. The receptor source for this set is a woman aged 25-40 years in good health.

This rearrangement joins TRBV19 to TRBJ1-1, with D possibly TRBD1 on 5 matching bases. The CDR3 totals 11 residues. Germline values: CDR1 LNHDA, CDR2 SQIVND (reference sequence). Trimming took off 6 bases at V and 8 bases at J, with 10 bases between the two ends. DNA for the CDR3: TGTGCCAGTAGGTTCGACAGCGAAGCTTTCTTT. The encoded protein is CASRFDSEAFF.

The chain links TRBV6-6 to TRBJ2-2; TRBD2 aligns across 8 bases. The CDR3 totals 16 residues. V shed 6 bases and J 5 bases; nucleotides not matched to a gene: 11. Germline loops: CDR1 MNHNY, CDR2 SVGAGI (reference sequence). CDR3 loop: CASSDAGTRGTGELFF. The CDR3 DNA follows: TGTGCCAGCAGCGACGCCGGGACTAGGGGAACCGGGGAGCTGTTTTTT.

In nucleotides, the CDR3 is TGTGCCAGTAGCCAGACTAGCCTGAAAGAGACCCAGTACTTC. Protein: CASSQTSLKETQYF. The V call is TRBV19, the J call TRBJ2-5; 7 positions match TRBD2. The CDR3 contains 14 residues. CDR1 is LNHDA, CDR2 SQIVND, per germline (reference sequence). The trim removed 6 bases at V and 3 bases at J, leaving 7 bases unmatched.

The chain has TRBV19 and TRBJ1-2; 7 bases map to TRBD1. CDR1 and CDR2 (germline): LNHDA, SQIVND (reference sequence). The CDR3 spans 14 residues. The junction had 4 bases not matched to a gene; V was cut back by 4 bases and J by 2 bases. CDR3 residues: CASSNPQGNYGYTF. For the CDR3, the DNA is TGTGCCAGTAGTAACCCACAGGGGAACTATGGCTACACCTTC.

This chain joins TRBV5-1 and TRBJ2-1, with 7 bases fitting TRBD1. Germline V gene sequence: CDR1 SGHRS, CDR2 YFSETQ. The junction had 8 bases not matched to a gene; V was cut back by 0 bases and J by 2 bases. CDR3 size: 17 residues. The DNA of the CDR3 is TGCGCCAGCAGCTTGGTTTTCGGGACAGAAACCTACAATGAGCAGTTCTTC. Encoded protein: CASSLVFGTETYNEQFF.